This section outlines one TCR beta chain sequence together with its context. Authors' processing steps: Reference gene primer amplification gave estimated nucleated cell counts. Profiling relied on immunoSEQ multiplex PCR, and the TCRdb table lists in-frame clones only, not all of them. V, J and clone size reflect that table, while D and trimming were determined from the DNA. The sample has around 270,000 clones; over 75% are singletons. In germline, CDR1 is SGHTA, CDR2 FQGTGA. The CDR3 is made up of 13 amino acids. Trimming took off 5 bases at V and 4 bases at J, with 11 bases between the two ends. The data were taken from a study of blood T cell repertoires in COVID-19. At the level of the study: Nucleic acid was either cDNA or gDNA, and it came from T cells, B-cell-depleted T cells, or PBMCs.

The receptor was derived from a woman aged 45-59 years with acute or convalescent COVID-19. The chain recombines TRBV7-3 with TRBJ1-1, with D possibly matching TRBD1 (5 bases). Sequencing input: peripheral blood. This chain's CDR3 is CASSAARGTEAFF. CDR3 sequence (DNA): TGTGCCAGCAGCGCTGCTAGGGGCACTGAAGCTTTCTTT.